This T cell receptor (beta chain) was captured by sequencing in a study of shared clonotypes between healthy human individuals (dated by TCRdb to the early 2020s). Describing the broader study: The cohort included a few men and a couple of women between 18 and 49 years of age. To estimate repertoire size and how much clonotypes are shared between individuals, the study performed deep sequencing of blood TCR repertoires from roughly five healthy adults. To increase sequencing depth and limit assay-specific biases, TCR repertoire library preparation and sequencing were carried out by different laboratories using diverse techniques. For each donor, CD4 naive and CD4 memory were each given three plates, CD8 naive was given two plates, and CD8 memory was given one plate. Each donor's leukapheresis produced roughly between about 0.9 and 9.5 billion PBMCs.

The CDR3 starts with the cysteine, ends with the phenylalanine, and has 13 residues. Only the CDR3 portion is preserved as DNA: 39 bases, with reading frame beginning at the first base. V is shortened by 7 bases, J by 1 base, and the region joining them spans 11 bases. Reading the germline V gene gives CDR1 SGHRS and CDR2 YFSETQ. Study-wide conclusions, independent of this receptor: The genetic and exposure-history diversity represented was limited by the small number of donors. Rarefaction of sorted-subset datasets indicated incomplete sequencing despite the large sequencing depth. Sharing across several donors was observed for approximately 5% of naive CD4, over 3% of naive CD8, around 2.5% of memory CD4, and roughly 0.4% of memory CD8 clonotypes. Pairwise subsampling led to the expectation that sequencing depth would affect the degree of clonotype sharing among donors. Only blood was sampled, and tissue TCR repertoires likely differ from those in blood. Compared with non-shared clonotypes, clonotypes shared by all four sorted-subset donors had higher generation probabilities. Larger estimated clonotype richness was generally found for naive subsets than for memory subsets.

The donors were healthy, HIV-negative adults who had no recently reported acute infections or vaccinations. All donors were Caucasian adults living in Nashville, Tennessee, USA. Magnetic negative selection was used to enrich CD4+ T cells, after which naive cells were positively selected on CD45RA and the negative fraction became the memory subset. Blood was obtained by leukapheresis, after which PBMCs were separated by Ficoll-Histopaque density gradient centrifugation and cryopreserved in liquid nitrogen vapor phase. Purity and quantity of every magnetically sorted T cell population were checked by analytical flow cytometry. Genomic DNA was isolated from each sorted fraction and quantified by UV absorbance on a Nanodrop 2000c. In the case of this clone: The antigen it recognizes is unknown. No base qualities exist here, and no much larger clone lies one base off it. Other DNA sequences of this sample code for an identical CDR3.

TCR CDR3 regions were amplified from genomic DNA by multiplex PCR using the deep immunoSEQ assay. Extracted genomic DNA from each cell subset was spread evenly across all wells of several immunoSEQ 96-well plates, with each plate serving as a replicate. For sorted subsets, each replicate PCR was loaded with roughly 200 ng genomic DNA, equivalent to 30,000 or so T cell genomes. Purified libraries were quantified with a Qubit 3.0 fluorometer, sized on a Bioanalyzer 2100, and re-quantified with the KAPA Library Quantification kit. Every immunoSEQ 96-well plate was sequenced on a dedicated single-read 150-cycle Illumina NextSeq 550 flow cell. As for how the authors treated the data: Because only junctional sequences without quality scores were contained in the immunoSEQ output, filtering matching that applied to full-length reads could not be performed. To assign V/J genes and CDR3, sequences were annotated against IMGT germline references using PyIR, a Python wrapper for IgBLAST v1.9. Reads were removed for weak V/J assignments (E-value above 1e-6), missing CDR3, stop codons, out-of-frame junctions, or ambiguous translated residues. V3J clonotypes were defined by identical inferred V gene, J gene, and CDR3 amino acid sequence. Percentage overlap between repertoires was calculated by dividing the number of shared unique clonotypes by the size of the smaller repertoire. RTK rarefaction, the Chao1 estimator, and Recon v2.1 estimates of unobserved clonotypes were used to assess repertoire richness. For all TCRbeta clonotypes obtained by the gDNA method from four donors, generation probabilities were computed with OLGA. What TCRdb holds here is the immuneACCESS table cut down to in-frame rearrangements. Part of the clones is not present; checked against another copy, under half of the missing clones reflect an unresolved V gene, and the others are unexplained. From that table come the V and J calls and clone size; the DNA was used to work out D and trimming. In all, the sample holds over a million clones, and 70% to 80% of those were seen once. 0.5% to 0.65% of the sample comes from the top ten.

The TCR sequence derives from a man between 18 and 29 years old in good health. Some clones in this sample may be carry-over from other donors' samples. The sequenced sample was memory CD4+ T cells from PBMCs. The cell subset or site label here, explained by the study, means: CD45RA-negative fraction. The V gene is TRBV5-1 and the J gene is TRBJ2-5; matching of 6 bases hints at TRBD2 as the D gene. The bases read TGCGCCAGCTCACCGGGAGTCCAAGAGACCCAGTACTTC. Its protein reads: CASSPGVQETQYF.